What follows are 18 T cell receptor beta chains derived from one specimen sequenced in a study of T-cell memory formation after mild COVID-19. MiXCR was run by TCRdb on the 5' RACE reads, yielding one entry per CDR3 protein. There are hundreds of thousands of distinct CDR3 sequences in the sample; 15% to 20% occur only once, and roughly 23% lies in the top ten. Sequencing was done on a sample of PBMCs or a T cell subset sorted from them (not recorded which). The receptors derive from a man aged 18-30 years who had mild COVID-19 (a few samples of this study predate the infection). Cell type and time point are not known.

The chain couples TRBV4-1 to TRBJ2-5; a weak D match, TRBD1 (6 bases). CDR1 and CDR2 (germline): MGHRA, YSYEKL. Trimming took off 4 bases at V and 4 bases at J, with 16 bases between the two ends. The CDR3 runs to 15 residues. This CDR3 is CASSPPYRDAETQYF. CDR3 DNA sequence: TGCGCCAGCAGCCCCCCCTACAGGGATGCAGAGACCCAGTACTTC.

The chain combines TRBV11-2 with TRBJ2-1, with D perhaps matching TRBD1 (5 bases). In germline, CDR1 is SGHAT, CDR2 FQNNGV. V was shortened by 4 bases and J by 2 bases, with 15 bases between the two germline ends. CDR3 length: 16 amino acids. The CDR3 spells CASSYYSGMAYNEQFF. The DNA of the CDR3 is TGTGCCAGCAGCTATTATTCAGGGATGGCCTACAATGAGCAGTTCTTC. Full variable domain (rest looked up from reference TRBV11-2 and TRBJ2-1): EAGVAQSPRYKIIEKRQSVAFWCNPISGHATLYWYQQILGQGPKLLIQFQNNGVVDDSQLPKDRFSAERLKGVDSTLKIQPAKLEDSAVYLCASSYYSGMAYNEQFFGPGTRLTVL.

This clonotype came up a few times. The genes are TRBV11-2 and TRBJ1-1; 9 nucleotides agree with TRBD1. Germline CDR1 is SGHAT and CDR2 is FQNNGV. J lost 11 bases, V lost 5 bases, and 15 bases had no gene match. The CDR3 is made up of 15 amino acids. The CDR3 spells CASSLISWDRASAFF. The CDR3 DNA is TGTGCCAGCAGCCTCATCTCCTGGGACAGGGCCTCGGCTTTCTTT.

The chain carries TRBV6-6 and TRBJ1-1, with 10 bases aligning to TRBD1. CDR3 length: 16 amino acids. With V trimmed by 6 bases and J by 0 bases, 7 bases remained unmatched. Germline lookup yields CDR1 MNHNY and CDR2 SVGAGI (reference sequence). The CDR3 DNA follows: TGTGCCAGCAGGGGCCGGGACAGGGGTATGAACACTGAAGCTTTCTTT. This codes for CASRGRDRGMNTEAFF.

Here the CDR3 DNA reads TGTGCCAGCAGTTTAGATCTGGGTTTGAGCTCCTATAATTCACCCCTCCACTTT. It specifies CASSLDLGLSSYNSPLHF. V usage is TRBV28 and J usage is TRBJ1-6; D is uncertain. CDR3 length: 18 amino acids. Germline V CDR1 and CDR2: MDHEN, SYDVKM. Trimming removed 2 bases from V and 0 bases from J, with 14 bases in between. The entire variable domain, with the rest obtained from reference TRBV28 and TRBJ1-6, is as follows: DVKVTQSSRYLVKRTGEKVFLECVQDMDHENMFWYRQDPGLGLRLIYFSYDVKMKEKGDIPEGYSVSREKKERFSLILESASTNQTSMYLCASSLDLGLSSYNSPLHFGNGTRLTVT.

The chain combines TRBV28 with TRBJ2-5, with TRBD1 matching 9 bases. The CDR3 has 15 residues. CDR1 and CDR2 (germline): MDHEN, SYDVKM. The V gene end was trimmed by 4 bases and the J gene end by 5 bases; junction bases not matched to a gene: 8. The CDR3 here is CASSSPGTGHETQYF. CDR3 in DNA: TGTGCCAGCAGTTCTCCCGGGACAGGGCACGAGACCCAGTACTTC.

The CDR3 reads CASSSNMPGQGDYGYTF. CDR3 coding DNA: TGTGCCAGCAGCTCGAATATGCCGGGACAGGGGGATTATGGCTACACCTTC. The chain carries TRBV7-2 and TRBJ1-2; 11 nucleotides line up with TRBD1. This CDR3 is built from 17 residues. The V and J ends lost 4 bases and 5 bases, in that order; junction bases with no gene match: 12. CDR1 and CDR2 (germline): SGHTA, FQGNSA.

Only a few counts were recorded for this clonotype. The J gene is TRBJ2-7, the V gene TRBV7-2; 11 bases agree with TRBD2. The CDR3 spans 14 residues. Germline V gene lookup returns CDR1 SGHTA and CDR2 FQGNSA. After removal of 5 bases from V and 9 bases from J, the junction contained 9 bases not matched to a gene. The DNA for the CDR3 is TGTGCCAGCAGCCCACGTGGTAGCGGGGGGGTGCAGTACTTC. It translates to CASSPRGSGGVQYF.

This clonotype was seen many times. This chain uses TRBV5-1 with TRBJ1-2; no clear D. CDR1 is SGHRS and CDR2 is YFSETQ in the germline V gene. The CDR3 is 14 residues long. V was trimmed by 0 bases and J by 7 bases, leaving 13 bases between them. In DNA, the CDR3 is TGCGCCAGCAGCTTGGACACCGAAGGAGGTGGCTACACCTTC. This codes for CASSLDTEGGGYTF.

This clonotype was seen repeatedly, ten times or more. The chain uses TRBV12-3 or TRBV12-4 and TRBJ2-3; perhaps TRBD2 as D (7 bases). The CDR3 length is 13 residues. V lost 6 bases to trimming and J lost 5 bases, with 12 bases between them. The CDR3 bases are TGTGCCAGCAGACTAGGGGGGGGAGATACGCAGTATTTT. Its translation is CASRLGGGDTQYF.

The CDR3 spells CASRSGANNEKLFF. Written as DNA, the CDR3 is TGTGCCAGCAGGTCCGGGGCAAATAATGAAAAACTGTTTTTT. The rearrangement joins TRBV6-5 to TRBJ1-4; TRBD1 might be the D (5 bases). V was pared by 6 bases and J by 4 bases, with 12 bases between. The CDR3 sequence is 14 residues long. Germline lookup yields CDR1 MNHEY and CDR2 SVGAGI.

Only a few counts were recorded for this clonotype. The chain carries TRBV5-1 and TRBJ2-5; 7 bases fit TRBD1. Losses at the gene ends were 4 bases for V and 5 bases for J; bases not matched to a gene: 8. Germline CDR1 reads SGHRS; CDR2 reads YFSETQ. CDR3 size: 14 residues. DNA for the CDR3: TGCGCCAGCAGCCCCGACAGGGCGGGTGAGACCCAGTACTTC. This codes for CASSPDRAGETQYF.

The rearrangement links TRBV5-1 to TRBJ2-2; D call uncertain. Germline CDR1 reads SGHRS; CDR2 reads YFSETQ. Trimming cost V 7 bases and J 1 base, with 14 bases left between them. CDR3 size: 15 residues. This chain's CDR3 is CASGPGSVNTGELFF. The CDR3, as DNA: TGCGCCAGCGGACCAGGTTCGGTGAACACCGGGGAGCTGTTTTTT. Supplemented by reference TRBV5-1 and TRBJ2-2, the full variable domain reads KAGVTQTPRYLIKTRGQQVTLSCSPISGHRSVSWYQQTPGQGLQFLFEYFSETQRNKGNFPGRFSGRQFSNSRSEMNVSTLELGDSALYLCASGPGSVNTGELFFGEGSRLTVL.

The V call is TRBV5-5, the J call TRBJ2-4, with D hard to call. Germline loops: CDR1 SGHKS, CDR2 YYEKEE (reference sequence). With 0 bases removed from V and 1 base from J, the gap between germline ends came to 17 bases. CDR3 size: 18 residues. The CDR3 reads CASSLVGRAPLAKNIQYF. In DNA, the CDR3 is TGTGCCAGCAGCTTGGTTGGCCGAGCTCCCCTGGCCAAAAACATTCAGTACTTC.

The CDR3 DNA sequence: TGTGCCAGCAGCCAAGTAGCTCTAGCGGGCTACGAGCAGTACTTC. Translated: CASSQVALAGYEQYF. This chain connects TRBV14 to TRBJ2-7, with TRBD2 identical over 8 bases. The V segment lost 1 base and the J segment 3 bases; nucleotides outside the gene matches: 5. The CDR3 is 15 amino acids. CDR1 is SGHDN, CDR2 FVKESK, per germline.

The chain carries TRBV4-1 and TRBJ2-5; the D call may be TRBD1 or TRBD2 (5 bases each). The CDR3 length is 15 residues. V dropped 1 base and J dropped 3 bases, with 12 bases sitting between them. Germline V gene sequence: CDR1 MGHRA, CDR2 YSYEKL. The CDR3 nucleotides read TGCGCCAGCAGCCAAGGAGTACGAGGGGAAGAGACCCAGTACTTC. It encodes CASSQGVRGEETQYF.

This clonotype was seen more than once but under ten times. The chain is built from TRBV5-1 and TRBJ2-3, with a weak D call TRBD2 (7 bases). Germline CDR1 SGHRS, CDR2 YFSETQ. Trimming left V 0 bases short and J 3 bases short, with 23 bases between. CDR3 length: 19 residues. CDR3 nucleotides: TGCGCCAGCAGCTTGGCCGGAGGAGGGAGGGGGAGTTGGACAGATACGCAGTATTTT. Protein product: CASSLAGGGRGSWTDTQYF.

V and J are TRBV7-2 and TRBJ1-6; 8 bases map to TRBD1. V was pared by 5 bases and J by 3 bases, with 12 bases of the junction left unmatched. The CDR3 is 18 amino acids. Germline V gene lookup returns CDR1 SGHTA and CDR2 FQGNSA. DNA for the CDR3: TGTGCCAGCAGCCTGAGCAGGGGGCAGTCAAACTATAATTCACCCCTCCACTTT. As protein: CASSLSRGQSNYNSPLHF.